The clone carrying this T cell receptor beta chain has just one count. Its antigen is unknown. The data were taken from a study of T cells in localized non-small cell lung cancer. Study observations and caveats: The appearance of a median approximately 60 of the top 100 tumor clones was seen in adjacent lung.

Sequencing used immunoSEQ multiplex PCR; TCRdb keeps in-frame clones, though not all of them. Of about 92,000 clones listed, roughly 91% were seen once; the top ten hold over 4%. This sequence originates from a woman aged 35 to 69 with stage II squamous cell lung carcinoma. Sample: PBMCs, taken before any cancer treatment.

The chain's CDR3 is CATSSQGRNTEAFF. The DNA of the CDR3 is TGTGCCACCTCTTCCCAGGGGAGGAACACTGAAGCTTTCTTT. The chain links TRBV19 to TRBJ1-1; D perhaps matches TRBD1 (6 bases). CDR1 and CDR2 from the germline V gene are LNHDA and SQIVND (reference sequence). This CDR3 has 14 residues. The V end lost 10 bases, the J end lost 1 base, and 16 bases lay between the germline ends.